This TCR beta chain was observed in a study of CD8 T cells in Susac syndrome. Random hexamers were used to reverse transcribe 0.5 to 1 ug of RNA. Across 54 Vbeta and 13 Jbeta, immunoSEQ multiplex PCR amplified TCR beta CDR3. TCRdb called the immunoSEQ multiplex PCR reads again in MiXCR, with one record for every CDR3 protein. The sample shows tens of thousands of distinct CDR3 sequences, 75% to 95% of them seen only once. TCR beta sequencing covered blood CD8+ and CD4+ T cells. Isolation of CD8+ and CD4+ T cells was performed negatively, whereas enrichment of TEMRA cells was done by FACS. Overall study findings and caveats: Acknowledgment was made by the study that its TCR sequencing and HLA analysis involved a relatively small number of individuals.

Germline V gene data show CDR1 as DFQATT and CDR2 as SNEGSKA (reference sequence). Trimming took 3 bases from V and 0 from J, leaving 14 bases between them. The CDR3 runs 15 residues. To note about this clonotype: Its antigen is undetermined.

Material: CD8+ T cells from PBMCs. The clonotype comes from a human donor with multiple sclerosis. The V gene is TRBV20-1, the J gene TRBJ1-1; no clear D gene. This CDR3 reads CSASVNRAMNTEAFF. CDR3 DNA: TGCAGTGCTAGTGTAAACCGGGCCATGAACACTGAAGCTTTCTTT.